The T cell receptor (beta chain) described here comes from a study of human T cells and chemical hapten exposure. This clonotype was counted only a few times. Time point in this sample: healthy volunteer bleed at 6 weeks. Unfractionated whole blood yielded the extracted total RNA. TCRdb passed the RACE reads through MiXCR, listing each CDR3 protein once. The repertoire holds about 34,000 distinct CDR3 sequences, with around 5.5% as singletons. The sequence was collected from a human donor in good health. Some clones in this sample may be carry-over from other donors' samples. Sequenced material: whole blood.

In nucleotides, the CDR3 is TGCAGCGTAGGAGGGACTGACCGCGAAGCTTTCTTT. Protein product: CSVGGTDREAFF. The chain recombines TRBV29-1 with TRBJ1-1; the D gene is possibly TRBD1 (5 bases). Trimming pared 6 bases from V and 8 bases from J, leaving 16 bases between. The germline CDR1 and CDR2 sequences are SQVTM and ANQGSEA. This CDR3 is built from 12 residues. Supplemented by reference TRBV29-1 and TRBJ1-1, the full variable domain reads SAVISQKPSRDICQRGTSLTIQCQVDSQVTMMFWYRQQPGQSLTLIATANQGSEATYESGFVIDKFPISRPNLTFSTLTVSNMSPEDSSIYLCSVGGTDREAFFGQGTRLTVV.